The clone carrying this TCR beta chain has just a few counts. Its matching antigen is unknown. This sample is drawn from a study of cytomegalovirus exposure and HLA in healthy donors. Primers included in the PCR were 60 Vbeta and 13 Jbeta primers. Clones were sequenced by immunoSEQ multiplex PCR, and TCRdb holds only the in-frame ones, with some missing. The table has some 130,000 clones, approximately 79% seen once. Regarding the study as a whole: TCR association rates varied by HLA locus in a later analysis, with DRB1 highest and HLA-C lowest.

The TCR originated in a middle-aged man in good health and CMV-seropositive. Sequenced: PBMCs.

CDR3: CASRPQWGQARSYEQYF. CDR3 coding DNA: TGTGCCAGCAGGCCTCAATGGGGACAGGCTCGATCCTACGAGCAGTACTTC. This chain links TRBV28 with TRBJ2-7, with TRBD1 matching 8 bases. Trimming cost V 6 bases and J 1 base; bases outside gene matches: 14. Germline V lookup: CDR1 MDHEN, CDR2 SYDVKM. CDR3 length equals 17 residues.